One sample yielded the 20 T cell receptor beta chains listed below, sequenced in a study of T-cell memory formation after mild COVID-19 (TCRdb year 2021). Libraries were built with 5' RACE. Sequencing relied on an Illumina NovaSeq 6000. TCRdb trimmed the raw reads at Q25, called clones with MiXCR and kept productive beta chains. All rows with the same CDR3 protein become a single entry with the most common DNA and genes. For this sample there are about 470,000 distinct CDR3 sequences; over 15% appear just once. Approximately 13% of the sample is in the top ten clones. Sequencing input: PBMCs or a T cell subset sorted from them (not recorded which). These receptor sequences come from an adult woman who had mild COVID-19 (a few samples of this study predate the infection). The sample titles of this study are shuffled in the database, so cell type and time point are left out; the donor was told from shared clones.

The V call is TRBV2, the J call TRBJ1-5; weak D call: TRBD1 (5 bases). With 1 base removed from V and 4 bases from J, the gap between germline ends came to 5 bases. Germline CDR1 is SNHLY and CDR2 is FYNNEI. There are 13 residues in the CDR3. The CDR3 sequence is CASSEEGNQPQHF. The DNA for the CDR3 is TGTGCCAGCAGTGAAGAGGGGAATCAGCCCCAGCATTTT.

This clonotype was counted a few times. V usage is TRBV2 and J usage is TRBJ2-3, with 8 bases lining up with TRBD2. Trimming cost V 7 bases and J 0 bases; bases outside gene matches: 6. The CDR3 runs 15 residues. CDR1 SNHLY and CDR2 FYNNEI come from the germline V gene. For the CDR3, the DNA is TGTGCCAGCATTTTAGTAGCGGGGAGCACAGATACGCAGTATTTT. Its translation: CASILVAGSTDTQYF. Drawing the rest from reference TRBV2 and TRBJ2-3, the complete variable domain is EPEVTQTPSHQVTQMGQEVILRCVPISNHLYFYWYRQILGQKVEFLVSFYNNEISEKSEIFDDQFSVERPDGSNFTLKIRSTKLEDSAMYFCASILVAGSTDTQYFGPGTRLTVL.

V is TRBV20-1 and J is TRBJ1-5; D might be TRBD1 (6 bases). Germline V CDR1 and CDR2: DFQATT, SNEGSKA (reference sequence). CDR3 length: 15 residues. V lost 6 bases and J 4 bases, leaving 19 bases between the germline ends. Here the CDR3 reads CSAPITGLENQPQHF. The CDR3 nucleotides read TGCAGTGCACCCATAACAGGGCTTGAAAATCAGCCCCAGCATTTT.

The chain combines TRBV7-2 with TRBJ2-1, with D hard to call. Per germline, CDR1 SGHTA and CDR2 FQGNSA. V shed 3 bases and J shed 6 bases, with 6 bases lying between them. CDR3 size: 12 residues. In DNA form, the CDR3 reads TGTGCCAGCAGCTTTATTGGCAATGAGCAGTTCTTC. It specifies CASSFIGNEQFF.

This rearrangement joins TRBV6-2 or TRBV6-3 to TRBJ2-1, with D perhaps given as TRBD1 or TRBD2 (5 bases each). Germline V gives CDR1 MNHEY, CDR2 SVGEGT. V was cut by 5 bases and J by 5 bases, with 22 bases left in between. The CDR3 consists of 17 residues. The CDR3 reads CASSPGKRGRGDNEQFF. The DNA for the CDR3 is TGTGCCAGCAGTCCGGGAAAAAGGGGACGGGGAGACAATGAGCAGTTCTTC.

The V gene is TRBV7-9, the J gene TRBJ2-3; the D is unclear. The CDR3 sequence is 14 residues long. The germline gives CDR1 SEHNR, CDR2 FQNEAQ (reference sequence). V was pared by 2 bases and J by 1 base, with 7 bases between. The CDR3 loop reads CASSLISGTDTQYF. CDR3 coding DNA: TGTGCCAGCAGCTTAATCTCGGGCACAGATACGCAGTATTTT.

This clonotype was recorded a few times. The CDR3 nucleotides are TGTGCCAGTAGTACCCAGGGTCGCAATCAGCCCCAGCATTTT. Translating gives CASSTQGRNQPQHF. V usage is TRBV19 and J usage is TRBJ1-5, with a possible D match to TRBD1 (5 bases). This CDR3 has 14 residues. CDR1 and CDR2 (germline): LNHDA, SQIVND (reference sequence). V was pared by 4 bases and J by 2 bases, with 9 bases between.

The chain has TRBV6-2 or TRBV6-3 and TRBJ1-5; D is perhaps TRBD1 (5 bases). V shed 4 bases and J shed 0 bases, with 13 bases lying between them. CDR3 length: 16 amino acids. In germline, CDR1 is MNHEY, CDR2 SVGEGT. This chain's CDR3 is CASSSGTGYSNQPQHF. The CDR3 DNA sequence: TGTGCCAGCAGTTCCGGGACCGGATATAGCAATCAGCCCCAGCATTTT.

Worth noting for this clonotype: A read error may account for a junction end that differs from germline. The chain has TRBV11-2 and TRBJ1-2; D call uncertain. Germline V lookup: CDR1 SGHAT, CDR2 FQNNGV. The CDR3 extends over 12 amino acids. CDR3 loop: CASSLSLYAYTF. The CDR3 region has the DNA TGTGCCAGCAGCTTGAGCCTCTATGCCTACACCTTC.

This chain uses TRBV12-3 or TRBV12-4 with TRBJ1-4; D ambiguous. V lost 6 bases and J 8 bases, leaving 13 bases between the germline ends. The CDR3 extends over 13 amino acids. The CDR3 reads CASRRTTEEKLFF. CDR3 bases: TGTGCCAGCAGAAGAACGACGGAGGAAAAACTGTTTTTT.

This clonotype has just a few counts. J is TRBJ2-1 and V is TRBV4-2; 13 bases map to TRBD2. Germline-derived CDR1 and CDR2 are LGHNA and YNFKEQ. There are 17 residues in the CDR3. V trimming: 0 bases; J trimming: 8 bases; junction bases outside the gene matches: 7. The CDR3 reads CASSQDLLAGGPDEQFF. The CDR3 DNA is TGTGCCAGCAGCCAAGATTTACTAGCGGGAGGGCCAGATGAGCAGTTCTTC.

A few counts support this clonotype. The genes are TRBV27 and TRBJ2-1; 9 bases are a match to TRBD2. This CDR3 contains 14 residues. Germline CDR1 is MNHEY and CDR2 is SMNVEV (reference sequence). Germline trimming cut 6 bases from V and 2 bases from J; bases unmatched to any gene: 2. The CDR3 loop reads CASRIAGAYNEQFF. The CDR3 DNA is TGTGCCAGCAGGATAGCGGGAGCCTACAATGAGCAGTTCTTC.

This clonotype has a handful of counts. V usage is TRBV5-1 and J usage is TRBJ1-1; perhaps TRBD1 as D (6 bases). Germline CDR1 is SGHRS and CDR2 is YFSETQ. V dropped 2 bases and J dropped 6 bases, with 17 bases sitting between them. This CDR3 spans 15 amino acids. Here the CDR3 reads CASSFNRASYAEAFF. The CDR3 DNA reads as TGCGCCAGCAGCTTTAACAGGGCCTCCTACGCTGAAGCTTTCTTT.

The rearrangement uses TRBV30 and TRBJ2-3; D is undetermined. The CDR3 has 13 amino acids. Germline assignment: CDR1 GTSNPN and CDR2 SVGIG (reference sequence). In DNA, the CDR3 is TGTGCTTCCTCTGGCGGCTACACAGATACGCAGTATTTT. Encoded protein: CASSGGYTDTQYF.

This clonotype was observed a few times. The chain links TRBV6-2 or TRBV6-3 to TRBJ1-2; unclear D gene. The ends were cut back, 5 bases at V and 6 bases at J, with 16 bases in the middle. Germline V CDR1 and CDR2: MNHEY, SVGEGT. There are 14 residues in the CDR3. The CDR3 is CASSHYPQADGYTF. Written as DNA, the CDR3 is TGTGCCAGCAGTCACTATCCCCAGGCGGATGGCTACACCTTC.

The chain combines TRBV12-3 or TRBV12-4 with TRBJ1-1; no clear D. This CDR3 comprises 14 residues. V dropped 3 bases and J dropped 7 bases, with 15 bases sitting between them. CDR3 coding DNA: TGTGCCAGCAGTTTCGGAGACCGGGTTGGTGAAGCTTTCTTT. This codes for CASSFGDRVGEAFF.

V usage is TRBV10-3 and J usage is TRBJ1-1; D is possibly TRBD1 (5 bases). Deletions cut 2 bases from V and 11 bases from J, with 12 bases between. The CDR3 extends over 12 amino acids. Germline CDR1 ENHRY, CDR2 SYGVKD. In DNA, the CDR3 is TGTGCCATCAGTGAGGCGGGGACGAGGGCTTTCTTT. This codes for CAISEAGTRAFF.

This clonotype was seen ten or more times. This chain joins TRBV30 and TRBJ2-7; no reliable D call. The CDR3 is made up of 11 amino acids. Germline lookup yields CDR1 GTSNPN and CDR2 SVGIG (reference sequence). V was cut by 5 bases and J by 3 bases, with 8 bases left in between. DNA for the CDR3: TGTGCCTGGCGGAGTAACTACGAGCAGTACTTC. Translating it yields CAWRSNYEQYF.

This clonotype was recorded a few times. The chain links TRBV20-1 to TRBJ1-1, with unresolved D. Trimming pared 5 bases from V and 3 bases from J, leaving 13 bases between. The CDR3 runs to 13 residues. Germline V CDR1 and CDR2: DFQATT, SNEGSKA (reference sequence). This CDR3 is CSASKTPDTEAFF. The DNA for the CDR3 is TGCAGTGCTTCCAAGACCCCTGACACTGAAGCTTTCTTT.

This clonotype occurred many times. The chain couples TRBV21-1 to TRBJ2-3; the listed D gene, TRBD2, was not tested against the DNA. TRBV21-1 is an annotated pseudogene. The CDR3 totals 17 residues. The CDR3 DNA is TGTGCCAGCAGCCCACAATCGGGACTAGGGGGCACAGATACGCAGTATTTT. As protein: CASSPQSGLGGTDTQYF.